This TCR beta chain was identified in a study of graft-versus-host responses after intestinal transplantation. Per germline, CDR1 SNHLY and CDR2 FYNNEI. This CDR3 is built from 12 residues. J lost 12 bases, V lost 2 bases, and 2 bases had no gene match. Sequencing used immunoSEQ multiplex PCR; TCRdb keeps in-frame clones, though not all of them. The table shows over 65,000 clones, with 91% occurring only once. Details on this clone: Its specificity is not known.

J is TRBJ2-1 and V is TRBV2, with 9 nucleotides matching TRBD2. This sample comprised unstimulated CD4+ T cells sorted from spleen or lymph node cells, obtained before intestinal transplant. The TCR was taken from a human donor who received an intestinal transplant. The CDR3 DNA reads TGTGCCAGCAGTGAACTAGCGGGGCCGCAGTTCTTC. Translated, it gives CASSELAGPQFF.